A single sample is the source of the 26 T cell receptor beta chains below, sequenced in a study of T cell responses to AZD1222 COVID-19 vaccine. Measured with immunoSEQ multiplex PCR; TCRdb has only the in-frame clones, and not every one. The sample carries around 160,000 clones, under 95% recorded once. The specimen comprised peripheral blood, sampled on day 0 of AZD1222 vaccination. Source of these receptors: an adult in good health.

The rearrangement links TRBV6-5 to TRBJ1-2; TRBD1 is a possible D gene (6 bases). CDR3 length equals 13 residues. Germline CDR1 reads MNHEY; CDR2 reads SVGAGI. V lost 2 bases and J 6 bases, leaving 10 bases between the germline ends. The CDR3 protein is CASSYPGANGYTF. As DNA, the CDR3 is TGTGCCAGCAGTTACCCGGGGGCGAATGGCTACACCTTC.

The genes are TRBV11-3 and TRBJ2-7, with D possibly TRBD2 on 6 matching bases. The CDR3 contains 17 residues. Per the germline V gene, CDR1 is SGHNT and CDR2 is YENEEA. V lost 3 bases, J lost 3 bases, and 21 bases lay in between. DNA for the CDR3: TGTGCCAGCAGCTTTCCAGCACCGGGACTCACGGTCTACGAGCAGTACTTC. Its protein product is CASSFPAPGLTVYEQYF.

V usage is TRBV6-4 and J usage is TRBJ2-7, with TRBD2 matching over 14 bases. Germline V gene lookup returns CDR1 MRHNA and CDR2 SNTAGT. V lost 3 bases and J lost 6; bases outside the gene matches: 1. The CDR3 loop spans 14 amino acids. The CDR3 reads CASSEGTSGSEQYF. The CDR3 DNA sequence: TGTGCCAGCAGTGAGGGGACTAGCGGGAGCGAGCAGTACTTC.

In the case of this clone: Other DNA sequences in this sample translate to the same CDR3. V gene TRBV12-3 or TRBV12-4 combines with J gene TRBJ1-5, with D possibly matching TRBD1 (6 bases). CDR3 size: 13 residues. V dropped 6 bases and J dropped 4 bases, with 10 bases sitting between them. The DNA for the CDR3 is TGTGCCAGCAGACAGGGTGCAAATCAGCCCCAGCATTTT. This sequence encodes CASRQGANQPQHF.

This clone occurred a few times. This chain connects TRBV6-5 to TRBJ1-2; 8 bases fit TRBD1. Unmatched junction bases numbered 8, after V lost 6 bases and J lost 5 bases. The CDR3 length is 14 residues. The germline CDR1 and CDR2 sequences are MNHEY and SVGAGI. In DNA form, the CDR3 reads TGTGCCAGCAGCTCAAGGACAGGGCATTATGGCTACACCTTC. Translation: CASSSRTGHYGYTF.

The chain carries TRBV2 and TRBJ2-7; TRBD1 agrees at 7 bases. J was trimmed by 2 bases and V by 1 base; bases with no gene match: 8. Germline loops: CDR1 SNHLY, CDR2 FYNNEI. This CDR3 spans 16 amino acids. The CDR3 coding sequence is TGTGCCAGCAGTGAAGGGGGGACAGTTCTAACCTACGAGCAGTACTTC. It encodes CASSEGGTVLTYEQYF.

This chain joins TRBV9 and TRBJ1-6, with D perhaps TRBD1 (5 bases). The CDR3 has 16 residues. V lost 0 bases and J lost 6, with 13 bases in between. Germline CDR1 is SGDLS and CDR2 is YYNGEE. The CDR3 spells CASSVDQPGTNSPLHF. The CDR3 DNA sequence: TGTGCCAGCAGCGTAGATCAGCCAGGGACTAATTCACCCCTCCACTTT.

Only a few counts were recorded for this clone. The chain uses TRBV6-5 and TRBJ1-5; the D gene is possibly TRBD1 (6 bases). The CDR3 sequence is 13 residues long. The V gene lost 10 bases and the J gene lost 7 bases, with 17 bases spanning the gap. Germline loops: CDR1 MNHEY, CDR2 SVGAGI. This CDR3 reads CATIGGAGQPQHF. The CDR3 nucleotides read TGTGCCACTATCGGGGGGGCCGGGCAGCCCCAGCATTTT.

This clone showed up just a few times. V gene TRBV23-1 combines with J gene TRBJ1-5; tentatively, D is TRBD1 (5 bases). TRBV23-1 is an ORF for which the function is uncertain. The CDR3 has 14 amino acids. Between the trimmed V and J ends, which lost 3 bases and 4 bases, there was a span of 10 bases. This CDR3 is CASSQGLKNQPQHF. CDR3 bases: TGCGCCAGCAGTCAGGGGCTGAAGAATCAGCCCCAGCATTTT.

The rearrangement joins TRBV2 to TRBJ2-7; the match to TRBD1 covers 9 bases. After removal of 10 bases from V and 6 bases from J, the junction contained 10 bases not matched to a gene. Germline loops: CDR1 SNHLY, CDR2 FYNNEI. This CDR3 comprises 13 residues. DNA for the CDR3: TGTGCCACCCTCCGGGACAGGGAGGCCGAGCAGTACTTC. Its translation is CATLRDREAEQYF.

The CDR3 DNA reads as TGTGCCAGCAGTGGTATAGCGGGGGTACTCTACGAGCAGTACTTC. Translation gives CASSGIAGVLYEQYF. The V call is TRBV28, the J call TRBJ2-7, with 9 bases lining up with TRBD2. This CDR3 is built from 15 residues. The trim removed 5 bases at V and 3 bases at J, leaving 8 bases unmatched. Germline V gene data show CDR1 as MDHEN and CDR2 as SYDVKM.

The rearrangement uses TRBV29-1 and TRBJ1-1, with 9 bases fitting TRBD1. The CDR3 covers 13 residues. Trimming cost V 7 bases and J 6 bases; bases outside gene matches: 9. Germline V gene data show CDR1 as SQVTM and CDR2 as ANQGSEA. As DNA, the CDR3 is TGCAGCGCCAACCGACAGGGGGACGCTGAAGCTTTCTTT. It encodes CSANRQGDAEAFF.

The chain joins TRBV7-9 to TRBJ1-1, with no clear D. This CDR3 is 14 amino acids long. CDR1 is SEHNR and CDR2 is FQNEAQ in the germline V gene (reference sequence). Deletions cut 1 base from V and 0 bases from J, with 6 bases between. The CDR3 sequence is CASSLDGVNTEAFF. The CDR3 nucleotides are TGTGCCAGCAGCTTAGATGGAGTGAACACTGAAGCTTTCTTT.

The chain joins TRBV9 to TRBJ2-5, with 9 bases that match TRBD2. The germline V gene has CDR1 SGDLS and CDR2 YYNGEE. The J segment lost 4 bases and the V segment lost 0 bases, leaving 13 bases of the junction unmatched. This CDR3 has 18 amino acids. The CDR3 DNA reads TGTGCCAGCAGCGTAGGAGGTAGCGGCGGGGGGGCTGGAGAGACCCAGTACTTC. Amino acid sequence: CASSVGGSGGGAGETQYF.

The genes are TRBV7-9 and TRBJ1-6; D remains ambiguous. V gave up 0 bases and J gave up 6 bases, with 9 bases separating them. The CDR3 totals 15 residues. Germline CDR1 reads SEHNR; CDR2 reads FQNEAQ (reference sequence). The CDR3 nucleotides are TGTGCCAGCAGCTTAGCTCTCGCGGGTAATTCACCCCTCCACTTT. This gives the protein CASSLALAGNSPLHF.

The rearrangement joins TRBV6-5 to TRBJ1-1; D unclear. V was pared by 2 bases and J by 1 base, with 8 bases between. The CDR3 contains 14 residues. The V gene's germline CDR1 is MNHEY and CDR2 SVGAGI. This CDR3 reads CASSYNSGNTEAFF. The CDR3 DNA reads TGTGCCAGCAGTTACAATTCGGGGAACACTGAAGCTTTCTTT.

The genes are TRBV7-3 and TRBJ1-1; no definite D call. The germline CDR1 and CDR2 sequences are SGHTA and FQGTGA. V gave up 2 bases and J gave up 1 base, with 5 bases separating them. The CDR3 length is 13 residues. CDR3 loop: CASSLQSNTEAFF. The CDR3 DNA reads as TGTGCCAGCAGCTTACAATCGAACACTGAAGCTTTCTTT.

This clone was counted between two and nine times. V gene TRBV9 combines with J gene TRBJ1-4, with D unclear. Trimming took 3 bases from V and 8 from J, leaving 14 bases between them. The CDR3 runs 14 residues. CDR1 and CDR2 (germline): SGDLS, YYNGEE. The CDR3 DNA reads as TGTGCCAGCAGCGCTCCCGGGCTTGTGGAAAAACTGTTTTTT. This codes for CASSAPGLVEKLFF.

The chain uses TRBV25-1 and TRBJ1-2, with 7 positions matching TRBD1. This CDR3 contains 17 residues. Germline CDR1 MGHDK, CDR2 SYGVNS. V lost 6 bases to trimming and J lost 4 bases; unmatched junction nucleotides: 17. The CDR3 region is CASSEGTVGKRGYGYTF. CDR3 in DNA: TGTGCCAGCAGCGAAGGGACAGTCGGGAAGAGGGGCTATGGCTACACCTTC.

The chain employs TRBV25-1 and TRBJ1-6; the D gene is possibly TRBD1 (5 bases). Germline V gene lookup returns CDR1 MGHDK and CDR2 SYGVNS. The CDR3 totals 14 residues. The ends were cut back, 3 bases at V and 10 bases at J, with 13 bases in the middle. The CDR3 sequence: CASSEQGKESPLHF. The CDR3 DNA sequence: TGTGCCAGCAGTGAGCAGGGAAAGGAATCACCCCTCCACTTT. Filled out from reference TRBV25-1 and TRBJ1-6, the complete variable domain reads EADIYQTPRYLVIGTGKKITLECSQTMGHDKMYWYQQDPGMELHLIHYSYGVNSTEKGDLSSESTVSRIRTEHFPLTLESARPSHTSQYLCASSEQGKESPLHFGNGTRLTVT.

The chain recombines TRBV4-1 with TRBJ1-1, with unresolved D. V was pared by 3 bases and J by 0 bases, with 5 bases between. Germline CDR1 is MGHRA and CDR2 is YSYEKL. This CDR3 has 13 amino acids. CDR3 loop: CASSHGMNTEAFF. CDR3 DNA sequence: TGCGCCAGCAGCCACGGGATGAACACTGAAGCTTTCTTT.

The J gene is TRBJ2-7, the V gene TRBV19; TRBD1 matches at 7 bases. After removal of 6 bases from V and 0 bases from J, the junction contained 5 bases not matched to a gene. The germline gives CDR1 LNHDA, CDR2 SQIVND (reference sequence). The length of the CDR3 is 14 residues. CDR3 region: CASRGDRASYEQYF. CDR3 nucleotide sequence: TGTGCCAGTAGAGGGGACAGAGCCTCCTACGAGCAGTACTTC.

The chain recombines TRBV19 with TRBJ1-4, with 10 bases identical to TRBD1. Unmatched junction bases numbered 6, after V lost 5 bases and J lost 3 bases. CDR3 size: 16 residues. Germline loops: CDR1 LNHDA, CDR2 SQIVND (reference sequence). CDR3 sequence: CASSAGTGVANEKLFF. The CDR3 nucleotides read TGTGCCAGTAGTGCCGGGACAGGGGTAGCTAATGAAAAACTGTTTTTT.

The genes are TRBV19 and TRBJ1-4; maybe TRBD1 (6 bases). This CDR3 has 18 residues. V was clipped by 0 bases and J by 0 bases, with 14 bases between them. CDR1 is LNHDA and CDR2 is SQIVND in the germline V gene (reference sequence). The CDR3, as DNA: TGTGCCAGTAGTATAGATCGGACAGCAACTGCAACTAATGAAAAACTGTTTTTT. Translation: CASSIDRTATATNEKLFF. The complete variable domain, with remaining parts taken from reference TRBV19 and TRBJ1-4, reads DGGITQSPKYLFRKEGQNVTLSCEQNLNHDAMYWYRQDPGQGLRLIYYSQIVNDFQKGDIAEGYSVSREKKESFPLTVTSAQKNPTAFYLCASSIDRTATATNEKLFFGSGTQLSVL.

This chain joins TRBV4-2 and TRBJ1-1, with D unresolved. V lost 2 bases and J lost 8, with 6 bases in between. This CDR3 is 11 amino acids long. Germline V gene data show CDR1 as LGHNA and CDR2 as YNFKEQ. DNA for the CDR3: TGTGCCAGCAGCCAAAAGTCCGAAGCTTTCTTT. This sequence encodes CASSQKSEAFF.

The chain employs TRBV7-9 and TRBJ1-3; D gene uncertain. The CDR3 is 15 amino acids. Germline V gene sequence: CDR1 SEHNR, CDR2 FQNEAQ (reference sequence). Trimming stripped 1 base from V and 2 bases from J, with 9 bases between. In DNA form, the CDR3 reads TGTGCCAGCAGCTTAGGGACGGCTACTGGAAACACCATATATTTT. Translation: CASSLGTATGNTIYF. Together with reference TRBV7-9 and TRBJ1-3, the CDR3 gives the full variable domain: DTGVSQNPRHKITKRGQNVTFRCDPISEHNRLYWYRQTLGQGPEFLTYFQNEAQLEKSRLLSDRFSAERPKGSFSTLEIQRTEQGDSAMYLCASSLGTATGNTIYFGEGSWLTVV.